Described below is a single TCR beta chain sequence and its context. Germline CDR1 reads MNHNS; CDR2 reads SASEGT. The CDR3 has 17 residues. This entry is derived from a study of monozygotic twins with inflammatory bowel disease. TCRdb reanalyzed the 5' RACE reads, giving one entry per CDR3 protein sequence and no DNA. Here the sample table reports some 100,000 distinct CDR3 sequences. Whole-blood total RNA was extracted without T cell sorting. Sample: blood. The genes are TRBV6-1 and TRBJ2-5; TCRdb lists TRBD2, though no DNA is available to test this call. This receptor was obtained from a human donor with ulcerative colitis or Crohn's disease, or a healthy co-twin of an affected twin (not recorded which). The CDR3 reads CASSPEGGRGLQETQYF.